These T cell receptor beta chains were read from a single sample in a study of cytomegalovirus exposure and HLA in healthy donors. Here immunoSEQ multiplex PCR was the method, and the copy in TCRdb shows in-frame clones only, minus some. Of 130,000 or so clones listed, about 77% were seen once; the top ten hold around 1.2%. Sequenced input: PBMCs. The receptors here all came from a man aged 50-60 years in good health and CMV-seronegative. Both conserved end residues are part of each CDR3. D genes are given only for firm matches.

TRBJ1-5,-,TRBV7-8,CASSLLDLVGNQPQHF
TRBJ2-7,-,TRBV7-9,CASSLATSYEQYF
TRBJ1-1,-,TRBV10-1,CASSARVESEAFF
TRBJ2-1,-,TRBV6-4,CASSVEGSNEQFF
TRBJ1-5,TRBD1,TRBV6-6,CASHPGTGKREPQHF
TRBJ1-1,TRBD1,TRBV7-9,CASGGQGMNTEAFF
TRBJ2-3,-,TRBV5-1,CASSLAARESTDTQYF
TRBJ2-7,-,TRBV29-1,CSVEDEGDEQYF
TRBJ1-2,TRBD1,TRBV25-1,CASSGDSRYNYGYTF
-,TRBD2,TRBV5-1,CASSLGTSSYEQYF
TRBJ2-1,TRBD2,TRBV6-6,CASSQREGLNEQFF
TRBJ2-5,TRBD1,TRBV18,CASSPGTGQETQYF
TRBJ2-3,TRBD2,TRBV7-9,CASSSAGLALSTDTQYF
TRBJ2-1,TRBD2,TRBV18,CASSQTSGGGNEQFF
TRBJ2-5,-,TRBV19,CASSIGRSQETQYF
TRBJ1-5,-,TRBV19,CASSMSLGRYNQPQHF
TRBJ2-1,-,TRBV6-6,CASSYVAYRDEQFF
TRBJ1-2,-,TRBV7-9,CASSLSQGSNYGYTF
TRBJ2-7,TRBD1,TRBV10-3,CAISESDREYEQYF
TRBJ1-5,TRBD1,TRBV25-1,CASSLTGSNQPQHF
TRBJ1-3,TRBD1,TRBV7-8,CASSHGTAGFGNSGNTIYF
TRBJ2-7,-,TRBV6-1,CASSEALGRGPYEQYF
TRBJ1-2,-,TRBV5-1,CASSYTTGYGYTF
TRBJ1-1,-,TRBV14,CASSQERGNDPLHTEAFF
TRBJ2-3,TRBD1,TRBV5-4,CASRSDRGTDTQYF
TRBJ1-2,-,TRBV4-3,CASSQDSGDYGYTF
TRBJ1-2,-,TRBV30,CAWSEDSGYGYTF
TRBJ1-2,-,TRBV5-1,CASRWSGRGGSGYGYTF
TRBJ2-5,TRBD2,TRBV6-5,CASSLTSGTVGETQYF
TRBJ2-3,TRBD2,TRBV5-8,CASSLGLAGGRDTQYF
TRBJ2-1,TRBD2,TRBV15,CATSRGREVYNEQFF
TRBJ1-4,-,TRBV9,CASSVAAGGRNEKLFF
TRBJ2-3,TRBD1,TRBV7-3,CASSATGGAGDTQYF
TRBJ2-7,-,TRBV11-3,CASSPPGRSYEQYF
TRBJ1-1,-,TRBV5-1,CASSLAAGNTEAFF
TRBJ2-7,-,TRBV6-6,CAKRYEQYF
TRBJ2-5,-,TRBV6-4,CASSAETQYF
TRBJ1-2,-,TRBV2,CATRLTIIGSFTF
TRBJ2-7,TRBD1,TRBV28,CASSPRTGGGYEQYF
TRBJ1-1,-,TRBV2,CASRFDSLNTEAFF
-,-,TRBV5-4,CASSLGGRDYEQYF
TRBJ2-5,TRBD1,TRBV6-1,CASRDRDRETQYF
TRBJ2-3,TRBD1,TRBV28,CASGGQSTDTQYF
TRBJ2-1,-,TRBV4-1,CASSFDYTSYNEQFF
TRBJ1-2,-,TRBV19,CASSWTDRYYGYTF
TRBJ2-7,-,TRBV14,CASSQSPSYEQYF